The entry below gives a single TCR beta chain sequence along with its context. As yet, its antigen is unknown. Germline values: CDR1 SQVTM, CDR2 ANQGSEA. Trimming removed 7 bases from V and 1 base from J, with 14 bases in between. The CDR3 is made up of 14 amino acids. This record comes from a study of CD8+ T cells in alopecia areata. Study summary: Treated individuals took tofacitinib by mouth, 5 to 10 mg twice daily. Study-wide findings and caveats: Patients shared TCRs less clearly than mice did, possibly for HLA-related reasons.

Reverse transcribed after extraction, RNA yielded cDNA as the sequencing template. Libraries were prepared by immunoSEQ multiplex PCR; TCRdb keeps only in-frame clonotypes and omits some of them. The sample contains roughly 250,000 clones, 67% of which appear only once. Researchers gathered lesional scalp punch biopsies and peripheral blood from patients with alopecia areata. The sequence was obtained from a human donor with alopecia areata. V and J are TRBV29-1 and TRBJ2-1; a weak D match, TRBD1 (6 bases). The source material was CD4+ T cells sorted from blood, sampled at week 0. For the CDR3, the DNA is TGCAGCGCTGGGGGCCAGGGTTCCTACAATGAGCAGTTCTTC. Protein: CSAGGQGSYNEQFF.